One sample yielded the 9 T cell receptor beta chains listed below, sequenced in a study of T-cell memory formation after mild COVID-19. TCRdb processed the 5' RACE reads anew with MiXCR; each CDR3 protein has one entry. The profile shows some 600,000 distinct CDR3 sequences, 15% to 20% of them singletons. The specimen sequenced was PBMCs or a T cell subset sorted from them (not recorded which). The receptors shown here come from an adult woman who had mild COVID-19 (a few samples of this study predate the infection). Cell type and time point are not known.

As DNA, the CDR3 is TGTGCCAGCAGAATAGAGGACAGGGAGGCCGGGGAGCTGTTTTTT. The encoded protein is CASRIEDREAGELFF. The chain couples TRBV7-9 to TRBJ2-2; 8 nucleotides match TRBD1. CDR3 size: 15 residues. In germline, CDR1 is SEHNR, CDR2 FQNEAQ (reference sequence). The V and J ends lost 6 bases and 6 bases, in that order; junction bases with no gene match: 9.

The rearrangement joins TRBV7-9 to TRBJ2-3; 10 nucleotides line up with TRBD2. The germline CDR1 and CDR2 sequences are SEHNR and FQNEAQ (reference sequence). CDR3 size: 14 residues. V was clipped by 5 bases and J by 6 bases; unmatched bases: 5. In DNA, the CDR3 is TGTGCCAGCAGCCCCAGCGGGGGGGTGGATACGCAGTATTTT. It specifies CASSPSGGVDTQYF.

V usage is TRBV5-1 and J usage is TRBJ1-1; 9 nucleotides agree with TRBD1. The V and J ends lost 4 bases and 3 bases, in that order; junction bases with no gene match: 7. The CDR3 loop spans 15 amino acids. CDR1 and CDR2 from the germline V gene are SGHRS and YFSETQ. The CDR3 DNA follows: TGCGCCAGCAGCCAATACAGGGGGCAGGACACTGAAGCTTTCTTT. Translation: CASSQYRGQDTEAFF.

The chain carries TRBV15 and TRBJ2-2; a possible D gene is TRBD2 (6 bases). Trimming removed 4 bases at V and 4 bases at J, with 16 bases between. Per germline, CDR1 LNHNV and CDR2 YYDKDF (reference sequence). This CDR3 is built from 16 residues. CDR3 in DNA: TGTGCCACCAGCACTGGGGGGACTTTAGCCACCGGGGAGCTGTTTTTT. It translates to CATSTGGTLATGELFF.

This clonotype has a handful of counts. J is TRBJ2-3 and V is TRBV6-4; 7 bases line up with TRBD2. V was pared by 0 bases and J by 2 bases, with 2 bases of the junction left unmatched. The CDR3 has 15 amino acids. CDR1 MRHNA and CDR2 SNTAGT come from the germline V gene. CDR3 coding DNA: TGTGCCAGCAGTGACTCGAGCGGGAACACAGATACGCAGTATTTT. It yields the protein CASSDSSGNTDTQYF.

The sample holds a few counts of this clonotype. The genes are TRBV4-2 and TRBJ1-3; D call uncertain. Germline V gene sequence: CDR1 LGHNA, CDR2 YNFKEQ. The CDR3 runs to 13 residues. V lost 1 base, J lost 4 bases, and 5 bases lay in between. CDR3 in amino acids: CASSQGEGNTIYF. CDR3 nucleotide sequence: TGTGCCAGCAGCCAAGGAGAGGGAAACACCATATATTTT.

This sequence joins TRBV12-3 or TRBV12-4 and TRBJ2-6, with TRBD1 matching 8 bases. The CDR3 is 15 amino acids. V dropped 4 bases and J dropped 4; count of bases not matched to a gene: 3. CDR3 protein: CASSSTGVGANVLTF. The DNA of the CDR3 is TGTGCCAGCAGTTCGACAGGGGTGGGGGCCAACGTCCTGACTTTC.

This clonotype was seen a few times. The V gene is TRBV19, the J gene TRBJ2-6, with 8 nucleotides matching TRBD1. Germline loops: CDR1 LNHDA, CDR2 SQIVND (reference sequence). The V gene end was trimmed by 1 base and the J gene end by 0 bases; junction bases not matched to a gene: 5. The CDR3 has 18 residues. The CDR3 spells CASSIGTGRSSGANVLTF. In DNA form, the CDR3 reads TGTGCCAGTAGTATAGGGACAGGGCGATCCTCTGGGGCCAACGTCCTGACTTTC. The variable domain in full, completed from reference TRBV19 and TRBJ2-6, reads DGGITQSPKYLFRKEGQNVTLSCEQNLNHDAMYWYRQDPGQGLRLIYYSQIVNDFQKGDIAEGYSVSREKKESFPLTVTSAQKNPTAFYLCASSIGTGRSSGANVLTFGAGSRLTVL.

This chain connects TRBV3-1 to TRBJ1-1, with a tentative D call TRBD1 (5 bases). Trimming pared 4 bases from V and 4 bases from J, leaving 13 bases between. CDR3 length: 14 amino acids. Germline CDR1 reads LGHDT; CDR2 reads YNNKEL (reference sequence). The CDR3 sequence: CASSLTGSTTEAFF. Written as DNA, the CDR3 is TGTGCCAGCAGCCTTACAGGCTCGACCACTGAAGCTTTCTTT.